The 26 T cell receptor beta chains given below trace back to one sample, sequenced in a study of blood T cell repertoires in COVID-19. TCRdb's copy holds only in-frame clones and misses some; the assay was immunoSEQ multiplex PCR. The sample holds about 100,000 clones; approximately 91% are singletons and the top ten take approximately 5.1%. Sequences were obtained from peripheral blood. The receptors shown here come from a human donor in a cohort sampled during active COVID-19.

A note on this clone: This CDR3 fails to terminate in the conserved phenylalanine or tryptophan, so it likely reflects a read error. V is TRBV6-5 and J is TRBJ1-2; TRBD1 aligns across 7 bases. CDR3 length: 15 amino acids. The junction had 8 bases not matched to a gene; V was cut back by 7 bases and J by 0 bases. Per the germline V gene, CDR1 is MNHEY and CDR2 is SVGAGI. The CDR3 sequence is CASTSGQYPNYGYTL. The CDR3 bases are TGTGCCAGCACGTCGGGACAGTATCCTAACTATGGCTACACCCTC.

The gene calls are TRBV10-3 and TRBJ1-3, with D possibly TRBD1 on 5 matching bases. V lost 5 bases and J lost 0, with 11 bases in between. Per germline, CDR1 ENHRY and CDR2 SYGVKD. The CDR3 contains 15 residues. This CDR3 reads CAISRGLDSGNTIYF. For the CDR3, the DNA is TGTGCCATCAGTAGGGGCCTTGACTCTGGAAACACCATATATTTT.

The chain has TRBV7-8 and TRBJ1-5; TRBD1 matches at 7 bases. The junction had 13 bases not matched to a gene; V was cut back by 3 bases and J by 2 bases. From germline, CDR1 is SGHVS and CDR2 FQNEAQ. This CDR3 comprises 18 residues. The CDR3 here is CASSFRDRGGLGNQPQHF. In DNA form, the CDR3 reads TGTGCCAGCAGCTTTAGAGACCGAGGGGGCTTAGGCAATCAGCCCCAGCATTTT.

The chain couples TRBV12-3 or TRBV12-4 to TRBJ1-2; TRBD1 aligns across 8 bases. V gave up 6 bases and J gave up 8 bases; unmatched junction bases: 8. This CDR3 comprises 13 residues. CDR3 DNA: TGTGCCAGCAGCCCCCAGGGGGCTCGGGGCTACACCTTC. Translated: CASSPQGARGYTF.

The DNA for the CDR3 is TGTGCCAGCAGTTACTCGCGGGCGAACGAGCAGTACTTC. Translated: CASSYSRANEQYF. V and J are TRBV6-5 and TRBJ2-7; perhaps TRBD2 as D (5 bases). There are 13 residues in the CDR3. The ends were cut back, 0 bases at V and 5 bases at J, with 8 bases in the middle. Germline V gives CDR1 MNHEY, CDR2 SVGAGI.

V usage is TRBV14 and J usage is TRBJ1-1; 9 bases match TRBD1. Per germline, CDR1 SGHDN and CDR2 FVKESK. The CDR3 loop spans 16 amino acids. The V and J ends lost 2 bases and 5 bases, in that order; junction bases with no gene match: 9. CDR3 sequence (DNA): TGTGCCAGCAGCCAAAGGACAGGGGTAATTTTAACTGAAGCTTTCTTT. This codes for CASSQRTGVILTEAFF.

The rearrangement uses TRBV3-1 (or the pseudogene TRBV3-2) and TRBJ2-7; 9 bases are a match to TRBD1. Germline values: CDR1 LGHDT, CDR2 YNNKEL (reference sequence). This CDR3 is built from 14 residues. With V trimmed by 4 bases and J by 4 bases, 5 bases remained unmatched. CDR3 sequence reads: CASSLPGQGYEQYF. In DNA form, the CDR3 reads TGTGCCAGCAGCCTCCCGGGACAGGGTTACGAGCAGTACTTC.

This clone came up once. The genes are TRBV29-1 and TRBJ1-1; D perhaps matches TRBD1 (5 bases). Per germline, CDR1 SQVTM and CDR2 ANQGSEA. The germline V and J ends were trimmed by 5 bases and 5 bases, with 12 bases remaining between them. The CDR3 has 12 amino acids. Here the CDR3 reads CSVLREGTEAFF. The CDR3 bases are TGCAGCGTTTTGAGGGAGGGGACTGAAGCTTTCTTT.

V is TRBV7-3 and J is TRBJ1-3, with TRBD1 matching 7 bases. The junction had 5 bases not matched to a gene; V was cut back by 0 bases and J by 0 bases. This CDR3 is built from 17 residues. Germline lookup yields CDR1 SGHTA and CDR2 FQGTGA. The CDR3 nucleotides read TGTGCCAGCAGCTTAACAGGGGACAGAAGCTCTGGAAACACCATATATTTT. It translates to CASSLTGDRSSGNTIYF.

The gene calls are TRBV6-7 and TRBJ1-1, with TRBD1 identical over 8 bases. TRBV6-7 qualifies as an ORF whose function is uncertain. Trimming removed 9 bases from V and 3 bases from J; junction bases left unmatched: 0. CDR3 length: 11 amino acids. For the CDR3, the DNA is TGTGCCAGACAGGGGGACACTGAAGCTTTCTTT. This translates into CARQGDTEAFF.

The rearrangement uses TRBV12-3 or TRBV12-4 and TRBJ1-1, with D perhaps TRBD1 (5 bases). V lost 5 bases and J 0 bases, leaving 7 bases between the germline ends. The length of the CDR3 is 13 residues. DNA of the CDR3: TGTGCCAGCAGTCTACAGGTGAACACTGAAGCTTTCTTT. This encodes CASSLQVNTEAFF.

The chain recombines TRBV24-1 with TRBJ2-3; D unclear. Germline-derived CDR1 and CDR2 are KGHDR and SFDVKD. The CDR3 is 16 amino acids. V was pared by 0 bases and J by 0 bases, with 9 bases between. The CDR3 DNA reads TGTGCCACCAGTGATTTGAGAGCAACTAGCACAGATACGCAGTATTTT. This gives the protein CATSDLRATSTDTQYF.

The genes are TRBV21-1 and TRBJ1-2; the table gives TRBD1 as D, unverified against the DNA. TRBV21-1 is a known pseudogene. CDR3 length: 15 residues. CDR3 amino acids: CASSKADREQLGYTF. For the CDR3, the DNA is TGTGCCAGCAGCAAAGCGGACAGGGAACAGCTCGGTTACACCTTC.

This chain connects TRBV18 to TRBJ2-1; D gene unclear. Germline CDR1 is KGHSH and CDR2 is LQKENI. V was pared by 5 bases and J by 4 bases, with 6 bases between. CDR3 size: 12 residues. The CDR3 DNA is TGTGCCAGCTCAGCCAGTTACAATGAGCAGTTCTTC. It translates to CASSASYNEQFF.

The chain has TRBV12-3 or TRBV12-4 and TRBJ2-7, with D possibly matching TRBD1 (5 bases). The CDR3 runs 13 residues. Trimming took off 6 bases at V and 0 bases at J, with 9 bases between the two ends. The CDR3 region is CASSRQSSYEQYF. As DNA, the CDR3 is TGTGCCAGCAGCCGACAGTCCTCCTACGAGCAGTACTTC.

The chain combines TRBV23-1 with TRBJ2-2, with 8 bases aligning to TRBD2. TRBV23-1 is recorded as an ORF, its role being uncertain. V was clipped by 2 bases and J by 1 base; unmatched bases: 12. The CDR3 spans 19 residues. CDR3 nucleotide sequence: TGCGCCAGCAGTCAACCCGAACTAGCGGACCAGGTGAACACCGGGGAGCTGTTTTTT. Its translation is CASSQPELADQVNTGELFF.

V and J are TRBV30 and TRBJ2-3, with 10 bases identical to TRBD2. J gave up 6 bases and V 0 bases, and 9 bases lay outside the gene matches. The germline CDR1 and CDR2 sequences are GTSNPN and SVGIG (reference sequence). The CDR3 consists of 16 residues. CDR3 DNA sequence: TGTGCCTGGAGTGTAAGGCGTAGCGGGGGGAGGGATACGCAGTATTTT. The encoded protein is CAWSVRRSGGRDTQYF.

V gene TRBV19 combines with J gene TRBJ2-1; 9 bases map to TRBD2. The length of the CDR3 is 16 residues. The ends lost 3 bases at V and 4 bases at J; junction bases unmatched: 7. Germline V CDR1 and CDR2: LNHDA, SQIVND (reference sequence). CDR3 loop: CASSIIAGAVYNEQFF. In nucleotides, the CDR3 is TGTGCCAGTAGTATCATAGCGGGAGCAGTTTACAATGAGCAGTTCTTC.

This clone was seen just once. CDR3 in amino acids: CASSDRDRFTDTQYF. CDR3 nucleotides: TGTGCCAGCAGCGACCGGGACAGGTTCACAGATACGCAGTATTTT. The J gene is TRBJ2-3, the V gene TRBV28, with 8 bases matching TRBD1. Unmatched junction bases numbered 7, after V lost 6 bases and J lost 2 bases. The germline gives CDR1 MDHEN, CDR2 SYDVKM. This CDR3 region has 15 residues.

The rearrangement links TRBV10-3 to TRBJ1-1; D is undetermined. The V gene lost 10 bases and the J gene lost 0 bases, with 12 bases spanning the gap. The V gene's germline CDR1 is ENHRY and CDR2 SYGVKD. CDR3 length equals 13 residues. CDR3 in amino acids: CASNAGMNTEAFF. DNA of the CDR3: TGTGCCAGCAACGCAGGTATGAACACTGAAGCTTTCTTT.

The rearrangement joins TRBV18 to TRBJ1-1; the match to TRBD1 covers 8 bases. CDR3 length: 17 residues. CDR1 is KGHSH, CDR2 LQKENI, per germline. J lost 1 base, V lost 3 bases, and 10 bases had no gene match. This CDR3 reads CASSPFGDRRSNTEAFF. For the CDR3, the DNA is TGTGCCAGCTCACCTTTCGGGGACAGGCGATCGAACACTGAAGCTTTCTTT.

The rearrangement joins TRBV19 to TRBJ2-5, with D possibly matching TRBD1 (6 bases). Trimming took off 5 bases at V and 5 bases at J, with 12 bases between the two ends. CDR1 and CDR2 (germline): LNHDA, SQIVND (reference sequence). CDR3 length: 13 amino acids. The DNA of the CDR3 is TGTGCCAGTAGTGCTACAGGGCCGGAGACCCAGTACTTC. Protein: CASSATGPETQYF.

The V call is TRBV6-2 or TRBV6-3, the J call TRBJ2-7; 8 bases are shared with TRBD2. V trimming: 0 bases; J trimming: 4 bases; junction bases outside the gene matches: 14. The CDR3 runs 18 residues. Germline V gene lookup returns CDR1 MNHEY and CDR2 SVGEGT. The CDR3 bases are TGTGCCAGCAGTTACTCGGACCTTCCGGCTAGCGGGTTGTACGAGCAGTACTTC. It yields the protein CASSYSDLPASGLYEQYF.

The J gene is TRBJ1-6, the V gene TRBV6-2 or TRBV6-3; D gene unclear. CDR1 and CDR2 (germline): MNHEY, SVGEGT. CDR3 length: 13 amino acids. V was cut by 5 bases and J by 7 bases, with 9 bases left in between. CDR3 sequence: CASSPRQNSPLHF. The CDR3 region has the DNA TGTGCCAGCAGTCCACGACAAAATTCACCCCTCCACTTT.

V and J are TRBV20-1 and TRBJ2-4, with TRBD2 as a possible D gene (5 bases). CDR1 and CDR2 (germline): DFQATT, SNEGSKA (reference sequence). With 0 bases removed from V and 8 bases from J, the gap between germline ends came to 5 bases. This CDR3 comprises 11 residues. The CDR3 DNA reads as TGCAGTGCTAGAGAGCGGGACATTCAGTACTTC. Its translation is CSARERDIQYF.

About this clone itself: Other DNA sequences in the sample encode the same CDR3. Here the CDR3 DNA reads TGTGCCAGCTCACCGACTAGCTCGGATACGCAGTATTTT. This translates into CASSPTSSDTQYF. V is TRBV18 and J is TRBJ2-3, with 7 positions matching TRBD2. This CDR3 region has 13 residues. V lost 3 bases to trimming and J lost 6 bases; unmatched junction nucleotides: 3. Germline assignment: CDR1 KGHSH and CDR2 LQKENI.